This T cell receptor beta chain was found in a study of tumor-infiltrating lymphocytes in primary liver carcinoma. Study as a whole: Staging placed the tumors at T1-T3 N0M0, and they measured about 4 to 10 cm across. Study results and limitations: The study found a significantly higher top-250-clone fraction in tumors than in blood (p = 0.039). Relative to tumor region pairs, the tumor-adjacent and tumor-blood pairs showed overlap that was lower.

Investigators took RNA and DNA out together from roughly 18-30 mg of unsorted bulk tissue. Primary liver carcinomas in the patients were surgically resected. Priming with a constant-region primer yielded TCR beta cDNA from 450 to 550 ng total RNA. What produced the TCR beta libraries was three nested multiplex PCR rounds using slightly modified ARM-PCR. The study ran its first two PCR rounds for around 10 cycles each, using TRBV1-TRBV30 forward primers and a C-beta reverse primer. TCRdb itself ran the multiplex PCR reads through MiXCR, one entry per CDR3 protein. Here the sample spans about 120,000 distinct CDR3 sequences, roughly 70% being singletons. The CDR3 spans 15 residues. Between the trimmed V and J ends, which lost 6 bases and 2 bases, there was a span of 16 bases. CDR1 is MNHNS and CDR2 is SASEGT in the germline V gene. Concerning this clonotype itself: What it binds is unknown.

The chain carries TRBV6-1 and TRBJ2-5; D is unclear. The TCR originated in a woman aged 55-75 years with primary liver carcinoma and hepatitis B virus infection. Sequencing was performed on tumor-adjacent normal liver tissue. CDR3 DNA sequence: TGTGCCAGCAGCATTCAAGCGCGGTCACAAGAGACCCAGTACTTC. Its translation is CASSIQARSQETQYF.